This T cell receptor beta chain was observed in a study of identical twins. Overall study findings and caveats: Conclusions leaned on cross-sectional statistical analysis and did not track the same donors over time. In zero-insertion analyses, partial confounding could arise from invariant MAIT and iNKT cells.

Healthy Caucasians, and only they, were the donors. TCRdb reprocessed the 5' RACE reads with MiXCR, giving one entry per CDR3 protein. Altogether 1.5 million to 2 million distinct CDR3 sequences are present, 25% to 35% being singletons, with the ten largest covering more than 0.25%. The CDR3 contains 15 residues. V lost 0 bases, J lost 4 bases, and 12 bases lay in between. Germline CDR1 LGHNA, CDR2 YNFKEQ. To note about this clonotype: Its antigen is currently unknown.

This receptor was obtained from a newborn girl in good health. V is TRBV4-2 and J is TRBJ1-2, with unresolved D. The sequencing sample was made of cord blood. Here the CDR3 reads CASSQESGVGYGYTF. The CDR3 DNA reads TGTGCCAGCAGCCAAGAGTCCGGGGTCGGCTATGGCTACACCTTC.